This record looks at one TCR beta chain sequence and its context. Germline CDR1 reads LNHNV; CDR2 reads YYDKDF (reference sequence). V lost 1 base, J lost 2 bases, and 11 bases lay in between. The CDR3 loop spans 15 amino acids. These data belong to a study of blood T cell repertoires in COVID-19. Methods used by the authors: Reference gene primer amplification gave nucleated cell count estimates. Measured with immunoSEQ multiplex PCR; TCRdb has only the in-frame clones, and not every one. The V and J calls and the clone size are those of that table, but D and trimming were determined from the DNA. This table has over 150,000 clones, 80% to 85% appearing once.

The V call is TRBV15, the J call TRBJ2-5; D possibly corresponds to TRBD2 (6 bases). This clonotype originated in an elderly woman with active or convalescent COVID-19. Sequencing was performed on peripheral blood. In DNA, the CDR3 is TGTGCCACCAGCAGAGGGGAGGCGTCACAAGAGACCCAGTACTTC. Protein product: CATSRGEASQETQYF.